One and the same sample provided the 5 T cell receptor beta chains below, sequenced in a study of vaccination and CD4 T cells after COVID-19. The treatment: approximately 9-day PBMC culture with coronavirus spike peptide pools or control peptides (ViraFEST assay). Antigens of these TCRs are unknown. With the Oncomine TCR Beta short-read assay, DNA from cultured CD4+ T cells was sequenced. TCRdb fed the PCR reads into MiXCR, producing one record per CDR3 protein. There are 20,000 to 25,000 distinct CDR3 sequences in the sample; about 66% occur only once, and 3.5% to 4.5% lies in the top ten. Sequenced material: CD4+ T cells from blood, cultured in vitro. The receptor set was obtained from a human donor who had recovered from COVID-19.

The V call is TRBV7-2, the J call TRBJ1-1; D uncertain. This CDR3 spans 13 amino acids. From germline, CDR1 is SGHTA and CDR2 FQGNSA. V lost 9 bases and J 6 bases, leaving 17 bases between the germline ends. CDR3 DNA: TGTGCCAGTACCACATCACGCGCGTCTGAAGCTTTCTTT. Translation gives CASTTSRASEAFF. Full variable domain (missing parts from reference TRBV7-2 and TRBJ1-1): GAGVSQSPSNKVTEKGKDVELRCDPISGHTALYWYRQSLGQGLEFLIYFQGNSAPDKSGLPSDRFSAERTGGSVSTLTIQRTQQEDSAVYLCASTTSRASEAFFGQGTRLTVV.

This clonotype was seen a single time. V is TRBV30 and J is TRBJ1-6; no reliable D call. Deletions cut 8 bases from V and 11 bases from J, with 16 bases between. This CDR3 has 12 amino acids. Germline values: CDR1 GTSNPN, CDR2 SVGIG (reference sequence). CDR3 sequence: CARSGGLAPLHF. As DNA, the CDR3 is TGTGCCCGGTCGGGCGGGCTGGCACCCCTCCACTTT.

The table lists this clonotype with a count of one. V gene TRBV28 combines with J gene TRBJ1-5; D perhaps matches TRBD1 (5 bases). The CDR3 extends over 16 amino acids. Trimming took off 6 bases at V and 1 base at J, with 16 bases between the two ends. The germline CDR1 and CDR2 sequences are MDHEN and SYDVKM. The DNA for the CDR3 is TGTGCCAGCAGGAACCACAGGTCGGGGAGCAATCAGCCCCAGCATTTT. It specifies CASRNHRSGSNQPQHF.

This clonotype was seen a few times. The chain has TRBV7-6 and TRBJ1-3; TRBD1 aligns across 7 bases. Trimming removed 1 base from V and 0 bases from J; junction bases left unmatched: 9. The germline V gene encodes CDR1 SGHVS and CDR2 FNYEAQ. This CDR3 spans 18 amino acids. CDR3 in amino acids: CASSLVTQGKTSGNTIYF. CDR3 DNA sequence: TGTGCCAGCAGCTTAGTGACACAGGGGAAAACCTCTGGAAACACCATATATTTT.

For the CDR3, the DNA is TGTGCCAGCAGCTCGGGACGGGGCCCGAGCTATGGCTACACCTTC. Translating it yields CASSSGRGPSYGYTF. The genes are TRBV11-2 and TRBJ1-2; D may be TRBD1 (5 bases). Per germline, CDR1 SGHAT and CDR2 FQNNGV. The CDR3 consists of 15 residues. The V gene lost 4 bases and the J gene lost 4 bases, with 16 bases spanning the gap.